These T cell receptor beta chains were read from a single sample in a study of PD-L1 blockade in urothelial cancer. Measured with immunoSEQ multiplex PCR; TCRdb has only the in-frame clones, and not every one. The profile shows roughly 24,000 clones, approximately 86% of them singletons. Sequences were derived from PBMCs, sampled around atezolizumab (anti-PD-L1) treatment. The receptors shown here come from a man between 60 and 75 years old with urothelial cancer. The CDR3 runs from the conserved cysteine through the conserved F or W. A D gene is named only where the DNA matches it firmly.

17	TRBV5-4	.	CASSLLIDSSSGNTIYF
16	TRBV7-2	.	CASSYGQRGFRTEAFF
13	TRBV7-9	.	CASSPPPAYEQYF
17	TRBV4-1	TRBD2	CASSSSAAGVYQETQYF
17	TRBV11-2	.	CASSLVPPGKGGEKLFF
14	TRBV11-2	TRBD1	CASSSGQGNSPLHF
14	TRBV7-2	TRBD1	CASSLMRTGYEQYF
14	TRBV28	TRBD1	CASSMGQGREKLFF
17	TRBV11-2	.	CASSLGLGSGSTDTQYF
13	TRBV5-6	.	CASSLPQSYEQYF
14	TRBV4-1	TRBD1	CASSRRQGTYEQYF
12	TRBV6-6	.	CASSLDSYEQYF
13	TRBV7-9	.	CASSPRTDNEQFF
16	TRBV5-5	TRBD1	CASSLEIGTALGGYTF
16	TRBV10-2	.	CASYEGRINVQETQYF
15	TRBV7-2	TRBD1	CASSLAPGTDYGYTF